This T cell receptor (beta chain) derives from a study of regulatory T cells in long-lasting Graves disease. Arm-PCR of CDR3 regions and iRepertoire HTBI primers were used to build TCR beta libraries. TCRdb analysed the multiplex PCR reads with MiXCR anew, one entry per CDR3 protein. The table has around 400,000 distinct CDR3 sequences, about a quarter seen once. This clonotype was observed many times. Time point in this sample: persistent/refractory GD, antithyroid drugs over 5 years with positive TRAb. RNA from PBMCs was the source of the TCR library. This CDR3 has 16 amino acids. Between the trimmed V and J ends, which lost 5 bases and 5 bases, there was a span of 18 bases. CDR1 is SGHTA and CDR2 is FQGNSA in the germline V gene.

V gene TRBV7-2 combines with J gene TRBJ2-2, with D perhaps matching TRBD2 (5 bases). Sequencing was performed on peripheral blood mononuclear cells (PBMCs), taken when the disease was refractory, from a patient treated with antithyroid drugs. The receptor was isolated from a female donor with Graves disease. The DNA of the CDR3 is TGTGCCAGCAGCCTGAAGGCGGGCTCGGGGACCGGGGAGCTGTTTTTT. It yields the protein CASSLKAGSGTGELFF.